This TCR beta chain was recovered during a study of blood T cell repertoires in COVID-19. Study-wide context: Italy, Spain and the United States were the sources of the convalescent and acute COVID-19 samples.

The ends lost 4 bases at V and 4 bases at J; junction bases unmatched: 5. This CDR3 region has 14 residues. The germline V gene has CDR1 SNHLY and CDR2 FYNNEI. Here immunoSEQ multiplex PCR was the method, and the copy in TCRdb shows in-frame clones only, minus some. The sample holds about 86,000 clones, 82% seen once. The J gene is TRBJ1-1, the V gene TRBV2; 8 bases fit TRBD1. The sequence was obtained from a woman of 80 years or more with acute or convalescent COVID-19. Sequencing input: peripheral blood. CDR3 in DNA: TGTGCCAGCAGTGCAGACAGGGGTGGCACTGAAGCTTTCTTT. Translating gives CASSADRGGTEAFF.